Each of the 24 T cell receptor beta chains below was sequenced from the same sample in a study of blood T cell repertoires in COVID-19. Libraries were prepared by immunoSEQ multiplex PCR; TCRdb keeps only in-frame clonotypes and omits some of them. This table has 100,000 to 120,000 clones, 60% to 80% appearing once. The sample consisted of peripheral blood. The origin of the receptors is an elderly woman with active or convalescent COVID-19.

The chain is built from TRBV5-1 and TRBJ2-7; D possibly corresponds to TRBD1 (6 bases). V shed 7 bases and J shed 0 bases, with 8 bases lying between them. Germline lookup yields CDR1 SGHRS and CDR2 YFSETQ. CDR3 length: 12 amino acids. The CDR3: CASADSSYEQYF. DNA for the CDR3: TGCGCCAGCGCGGACAGCTCCTACGAGCAGTACTTC.

This chain connects TRBV6-5 to TRBJ2-7; 10 nucleotides align to TRBD2. The CDR3 is 15 amino acids. The trim removed 6 bases at V and 4 bases at J, leaving 9 bases unmatched. CDR1 and CDR2 from the germline V gene are MNHEY and SVGAGI. The CDR3 DNA sequence: TGTGCCAGCAGGGTAGCGGGAGGCGGGGGGTACGAGCAGTACTTC. The encoded protein is CASRVAGGGGYEQYF.

V usage is TRBV5-1 and J usage is TRBJ1-1; no clear D. Per the germline V gene, CDR1 is SGHRS and CDR2 is YFSETQ. This CDR3 comprises 14 residues. V shed 2 bases and J shed 5 bases, with 13 bases lying between them. CDR3 sequence (DNA): TGCGCCAGCAGCTTCGCAGGAACGGGGACTGAAGCTTTCTTT. Translated, it gives CASSFAGTGTEAFF.

The chain uses TRBV5-4 and TRBJ2-1; TRBD2 is a possible D gene (6 bases). This CDR3 is 17 amino acids long. Per germline, CDR1 SGHNT and CDR2 YYREEE (reference sequence). Trimming took off 4 bases at V and 0 bases at J, with 17 bases between the two ends. CDR3: CASSGGFSRSSYNEQFF. The DNA of the CDR3 is TGTGCCAGCAGCGGGGGGTTTAGCCGGAGCTCCTACAATGAGCAGTTCTTC.

J is TRBJ1-2 and V is TRBV28; possible D gene TRBD1, 5 bases. V was trimmed by 1 base and J by 7 bases, leaving 10 bases between them. Germline values: CDR1 MDHEN, CDR2 SYDVKM. The CDR3 has 13 amino acids. The DNA of the CDR3 is TGTGCCAGCAGTTTATTGGGGGGGGGTGGCTACACCTTC. This encodes CASSLLGGGGYTF.

The chain recombines TRBV18 with TRBJ2-7; maybe TRBD1 (5 bases). This CDR3 is 13 amino acids long. V was pared by 6 bases and J by 1 base, with 10 bases between. CDR1 and CDR2 (germline): KGHSH, LQKENI. For the CDR3, the DNA is TGTGCCAGCTCCCCGACAGCATCCTACGAGCAGTACTTC. This codes for CASSPTASYEQYF.

V and J are TRBV10-3 and TRBJ2-3, with D hard to call. Germline V gene data show CDR1 as ENHRY and CDR2 as SYGVKD. CDR3 length equals 14 residues. Trimming took 4 bases from V and 0 from J, leaving 8 bases between them. The CDR3 DNA reads as TGTGCCATCAGTGGGCAGGTGAGCACAGATACGCAGTATTTT. This codes for CAISGQVSTDTQYF.

This chain uses TRBV28 with TRBJ2-7; TRBD2 aligns across 7 bases. The CDR3 is 21 amino acids. V shed 3 bases, J shed 3 bases, and the junction held 26 bases outside the gene matches. CDR1 is MDHEN and CDR2 is SYDVKM in the germline V gene. CDR3 bases: TGTGCCAGCAGTTTCGCCGGGAGGTGGGGGACTTTGCCAGATCAAAACTACGAGCAGTACTTC. It codes for CASSFAGRWGTLPDQNYEQYF.

V is TRBV2 and J is TRBJ2-2; 10 nucleotides match TRBD2. Trimming at V came to 8 bases and at J to 5 bases, leaving 8 bases not matched to a gene. The CDR3 consists of 15 residues. Germline CDR1 reads SNHLY; CDR2 reads FYNNEI. CDR3 nucleotides: TGTGCCAGCTCTAGCGGGAGTAGTACGACCGGGGAGCTGTTTTTT. Encoded protein: CASSSGSSTTGELFF.

The chain employs TRBV4-2 and TRBJ1-2, with TRBD1 as a possible D gene (5 bases). The length of the CDR3 is 15 residues. Germline assignment: CDR1 LGHNA and CDR2 YNFKEQ. The V end was cut by 1 base, the J end by 4 bases, with 13 bases between. CDR3 region: CASSQGGTGSYGYTF. In DNA form, the CDR3 reads TGTGCCAGCAGCCAAGGGGGAACAGGTAGCTATGGCTACACCTTC.

The rearrangement links TRBV15 to TRBJ1-1, with TRBD1 identical over 9 bases. The CDR3 contains 15 residues. V dropped 6 bases and J dropped 5; count of bases not matched to a gene: 10. Germline-derived CDR1 and CDR2 are LNHNV and YYDKDF (reference sequence). CDR3: CATRTIQGARTEAFF. CDR3 DNA: TGTGCCACCAGGACTATACAGGGGGCGCGAACTGAAGCTTTCTTT.

This rearrangement joins TRBV7-2 to TRBJ1-6; a possible D gene is TRBD1 (5 bases). The CDR3 loop spans 15 amino acids. V shed 2 bases and J shed 7 bases, with 12 bases lying between them. Germline loops: CDR1 SGHTA, CDR2 FQGNSA. Written as DNA, the CDR3 is TGTGCCAGCAGCTTAAATTCGGGGGGGAATTCACCCCTCCACTTT. Protein: CASSLNSGGNSPLHF.

J is TRBJ2-3 and V is TRBV19; 14 bases align to TRBD2. The ends lost 7 bases at V and 7 bases at J; junction bases unmatched: 13. This CDR3 comprises 17 residues. Germline V gene sequence: CDR1 LNHDA, CDR2 SQIVND (reference sequence). CDR3 sequence reads: CASTPGLAGAGYNTQYF. Here the CDR3 DNA reads TGTGCCAGTACCCCGGGACTAGCGGGAGCGGGATATAATACGCAGTATTTT.

This clone appeared a few times. The chain couples TRBV6-5 to TRBJ2-7; TRBD2 agrees at 7 bases. From germline, CDR1 is MNHEY and CDR2 SVGAGI. This CDR3 contains 16 residues. V was pared by 2 bases and J by 3 bases, with 10 bases of the junction left unmatched. The CDR3 DNA sequence: TGTGCCAGCAGTTACGGGGGAGCGGGACTGTTCTACGAGCAGTACTTC. It is translated as CASSYGGAGLFYEQYF.

The chain employs TRBV10-3 and TRBJ1-1, with a tentative D call TRBD1 (5 bases). Germline CDR1 and CDR2: ENHRY and SYGVKD. V lost 3 bases and J lost 3, with 14 bases in between. This CDR3 spans 15 amino acids. The CDR3, as DNA: TGTGCCATCAGTGATCCAGGGTATGAGGACACTGAAGCTTTCTTT. It is translated as CAISDPGYEDTEAFF.

The chain employs TRBV7-8 and TRBJ1-2; 9 bases line up with TRBD1. V gave up 1 base and J gave up 7 bases; unmatched junction bases: 13. The CDR3 spans 17 residues. CDR1 is SGHVS, CDR2 FQNEAQ, per germline. The CDR3 region has the DNA TGTGCCAGCAGCTTAGGTCTTAGGGGACAGGGAGTGAGTGGCTACACCTTC. Encoded protein: CASSLGLRGQGVSGYTF.

The chain joins TRBV18 to TRBJ2-1; 11 positions agree with TRBD2. CDR3 length: 17 residues. With V trimmed by 7 bases and J by 7 bases, 15 bases remained unmatched. CDR1 and CDR2 from the germline V gene are KGHSH and LQKENI. The CDR3 DNA reads as TGTGCCAGCTTATCAAGAATTGGGACTAGCGGACGGAATGAGCAGTTCTTC. Its protein is CASLSRIGTSGRNEQFF.

V is TRBV15 and J is TRBJ1-6, with 8 positions matching TRBD1. V lost 5 bases to trimming and J lost 7 bases; unmatched junction nucleotides: 13. Per germline, CDR1 LNHNV and CDR2 YYDKDF (reference sequence). The CDR3 spans 17 residues. CDR3 bases: TGTGCCACCAGCGACCGGGACAGGTGGTTTTTGAATTCACCCCTCCACTTT. As protein: CATSDRDRWFLNSPLHF.

The chain recombines TRBV19 with TRBJ1-2; possibly TRBD1 for D (5 bases). From germline, CDR1 is LNHDA and CDR2 SQIVND (reference sequence). This CDR3 has 20 amino acids. V lost 7 bases, J lost 3 bases, and 33 bases lay in between. The CDR3 protein is CASTHASWGLLREKHYGYTF. The CDR3 coding sequence is TGTGCCAGTACCCACGCCTCTTGGGGACTACTCCGGGAAAAACACTATGGCTACACCTTC.

Concerning this clone: An end of the junction differs from the germline gene, which may be a read error. This chain links TRBV29-1 with TRBJ2-3; D is unresolved. This CDR3 comprises 13 residues. Germline V gives CDR1 SQVTM, CDR2 ANQGSEA. In nucleotides, the CDR3 is TGCAGCGCTGAACCTGTAGTCACAGATACGCAGTATTTT. Translation gives CSAEPVVTDTQYF.

This clone was observed once. The chain employs TRBV7-2 and TRBJ1-2; 8 bases are shared with TRBD1. The length of the CDR3 is 17 residues. The germline V gene has CDR1 SGHTA and CDR2 FQGNSA. The J segment lost 3 bases and the V segment lost 2 bases, leaving 11 bases of the junction unmatched. CDR3 loop: CASSLFGQGALYYGYTF. DNA of the CDR3: TGTGCCAGCAGCTTATTTGGGCAGGGGGCCTTATACTATGGCTACACCTTC.

This rearrangement joins TRBV20-1 to TRBJ2-1; the D is unclear. Germline V gene lookup returns CDR1 DFQATT and CDR2 SNEGSKA (reference sequence). The CDR3 consists of 11 residues. The germline V and J ends were trimmed by 3 bases and 8 bases, with 8 bases remaining between them. The chain's CDR3 is CSASPRDEQFF. Written as DNA, the CDR3 is TGCAGTGCTAGTCCCCGGGATGAGCAGTTCTTC.

The V gene is TRBV28, the J gene TRBJ1-1, with TRBD1 matching 7 bases. The germline V gene encodes CDR1 MDHEN and CDR2 SYDVKM. V shed 5 bases, J shed 0 bases, and the junction held 12 bases outside the gene matches. The CDR3 consists of 17 residues. The CDR3 spells CASSHPRGYWMNTEAFF. CDR3 sequence (DNA): TGTGCCAGCAGTCACCCCAGGGGGTATTGGATGAACACTGAAGCTTTCTTT. The full variable domain, with the rest looked up from reference TRBV28 and TRBJ1-1, is DVKVTQSSRYLVKRTGEKVFLECVQDMDHENMFWYRQDPGLGLRLIYFSYDVKMKEKGDIPEGYSVSREKKERFSLILESASTNQTSMYLCASSHPRGYWMNTEAFFGQGTRLTVV.

The chain employs TRBV11-2 and TRBJ2-1; 14 bases align to TRBD2. The CDR3 has 18 amino acids. Germline-derived CDR1 and CDR2 are SGHAT and FQNNGV. The V gene end was trimmed by 6 bases and the J gene end by 4 bases; junction bases not matched to a gene: 11. CDR3 loop: CASSIGLAGGRWYNEQFF. The CDR3 DNA sequence: TGTGCCAGCAGTATCGGACTAGCGGGAGGTAGGTGGTACAATGAGCAGTTCTTC.